One sample yielded the 13 T cell receptor beta chains listed below, sequenced in a study of Ad26.COV2.S vaccination and SARS-CoV-2 variants. Treatment reported: roughly 20 received Ad26.COV2.S at low or high dose, single or two shots; about 5 received placebo; per-sample allocation not given. Sample collection was performed on day 63 after the first vaccine or placebo injection. The data were produced by immunoSEQ multiplex PCR, yet TCRdb's version contains in-frame clones alone and is incomplete. Of 300,000 to 400,000 clones detected, around four fifths appear once; the ten largest clones hold 2% to 2.5%. This specimen consisted of peripheral blood, obtained in a trial of Ad26.COV2.S vaccine versus placebo. These receptors all come from a person between 18 and 65 years old who received the Ad26.COV2.S COVID-19 vaccine or a placebo.

This rearrangement joins TRBV4-1 to TRBJ2-2, with 7 nucleotides matching TRBD2. The CDR3 extends over 21 amino acids. The V gene's germline CDR1 is MGHRA and CDR2 YSYEKL. The ends lost 3 bases at V and 0 bases at J; junction bases unmatched: 19. The CDR3 sequence is CASSHPSAGHGTHANTGELFF. The CDR3 region has the DNA TGCGCCAGCAGCCATCCCTCAGCGGGGCATGGGACCCACGCGAACACCGGGGAGCTGTTTTTT.

The chain carries TRBV19 and TRBJ1-1; D perhaps matches TRBD1 (6 bases). V was trimmed by 6 bases and J by 4 bases, leaving 12 bases between them. Germline CDR1 LNHDA, CDR2 SQIVND (reference sequence). This CDR3 spans 13 amino acids. The CDR3 DNA is TGTGCCAGTAGAAACAGGGTGGGCACTGAAGCTTTCTTT. Translated, it gives CASRNRVGTEAFF.

The rearrangement uses TRBV2 and TRBJ2-2, with TRBD1 as a possible D gene (6 bases). CDR3 length: 16 amino acids. V was cut by 4 bases and J by 3 bases, with 15 bases left in between. CDR1 and CDR2 from the germline V gene are SNHLY and FYNNEI. This chain's CDR3 is CASSAVGAAYTGELFF. CDR3 DNA: TGTGCCAGCAGTGCTGTGGGGGCGGCATACACCGGGGAGCTGTTTTTT.

The CDR3 region has the DNA TGCGCCAGCAGCTTGGAAGGGGGCACTAATGAAAAACTGTTTTTT. Protein product: CASSLEGGTNEKLFF. The chain carries TRBV5-1 and TRBJ1-4, with 7 bases that match TRBD1. V dropped 0 bases and J dropped 2; count of bases not matched to a gene: 1. The CDR3 covers 15 residues. Germline V gene lookup returns CDR1 SGHRS and CDR2 YFSETQ. Together with reference TRBV5-1 and TRBJ1-4, the CDR3 gives the full variable domain: KAGVTQTPRYLIKTRGQQVTLSCSPISGHRSVSWYQQTPGQGLQFLFEYFSETQRNKGNFPGRFSGRQFSNSRSEMNVSTLELGDSALYLCASSLEGGTNEKLFFGSGTQLSVL.

CDR3 coding DNA: TGTGCCAGCAGTGGCCGCCGGACAGCTTCAATCTACGAGCAGTACTTC. Translation: CASSGRRTASIYEQYF. J is TRBJ2-7 and V is TRBV28; D is perhaps TRBD1 (6 bases). The CDR3 consists of 16 residues. Deletions cut 5 bases from V and 3 bases from J, with 20 bases between. The germline V gene has CDR1 MDHEN and CDR2 SYDVKM.

The chain combines TRBV19 with TRBJ1-5; 8 nucleotides agree with TRBD1. The trim removed 5 bases at V and 5 bases at J, leaving 2 bases unmatched. The CDR3 contains 13 residues. The germline V gene encodes CDR1 LNHDA and CDR2 SQIVND (reference sequence). The CDR3 loop is CASSQQGDQPQHF. CDR3 bases: TGTGCCAGTAGTCAACAGGGGGATCAGCCCCAGCATTTT.

J is TRBJ2-5 and V is TRBV3-1 (or the pseudogene TRBV3-2); D not resolved. Between the trimmed V and J ends, which lost 0 bases and 5 bases, there was a span of 4 bases. In germline, CDR1 is LGHDT, CDR2 YNNKEL (reference sequence). The CDR3 runs to 12 residues. CDR3 sequence: CASSQDRETQYF. In DNA, the CDR3 is TGTGCCAGCAGCCAAGATAGGGAGACCCAGTACTTC.

This rearrangement joins TRBV27 to TRBJ1-4; 8 bases are shared with TRBD1. This CDR3 is 14 amino acids long. V lost 6 bases and J lost 4; bases outside the gene matches: 4. Germline-derived CDR1 and CDR2 are MNHEY and SMNVEV (reference sequence). This CDR3 is CASSLQGVNEKLFF. The CDR3 region has the DNA TGTGCCAGCAGCCTACAGGGGGTTAATGAAAAACTGTTTTTT.

The chain couples TRBV6-5 to TRBJ2-7; D possibly matches TRBD1 or TRBD2 (6 bases each). The germline V and J ends were trimmed by 0 bases and 6 bases, with 18 bases remaining between them. CDR1 is MNHEY and CDR2 is SVGAGI in the germline V gene. This CDR3 is built from 16 residues. The CDR3 is CASSYSFVARGGEQYF. Here the CDR3 DNA reads TGTGCCAGCAGTTACTCCTTTGTGGCCAGGGGAGGCGAGCAGTACTTC.

The chain recombines TRBV5-4 with TRBJ1-4; 8 nucleotides match TRBD1. Germline-derived CDR1 and CDR2 are SGHNT and YYREEE (reference sequence). There are 15 residues in the CDR3. The V segment lost 3 bases and the J segment 2 bases; nucleotides outside the gene matches: 3. The CDR3 sequence: CASSSQGATNEKLFF. Written as DNA, the CDR3 is TGTGCCAGCAGCTCGCAGGGGGCGACTAATGAAAAACTGTTTTTT.

The chain combines TRBV2 with TRBJ1-4; 8 bases are a match to TRBD1. From germline, CDR1 is SNHLY and CDR2 FYNNEI. V lost 4 bases, J lost 5 bases, and 6 bases stayed unmatched. CDR3 length: 15 residues. CDR3 protein: CASSGGTGHNEKLFF. The CDR3 DNA reads TGTGCCAGCAGTGGCGGGACAGGTCACAATGAAAAACTGTTTTTT.

This clone was detected only a few times. The genes are TRBV29-1 and TRBJ1-1; D may be TRBD1 (6 bases). V lost 6 bases and J lost 0, with 17 bases in between. The CDR3 contains 15 residues. The germline CDR1 and CDR2 sequences are SQVTM and ANQGSEA. This CDR3 reads CSVRGGGTMNTEAFF. DNA of the CDR3: TGCAGCGTCAGAGGGGGGGGCACGATGAACACTGAAGCTTTCTTT.

J is TRBJ2-3 and V is TRBV7-3; D is ambiguous. Germline lookup yields CDR1 SGHTA and CDR2 FQGTGA. Trimming took 4 bases from V and 6 from J, leaving 8 bases between them. CDR3 length: 12 residues. The CDR3, as DNA: TGTGCCAGCAGCTCTCACGCGGATACGCAGTATTTT. Its protein is CASSSHADTQYF. Full variable domain (outside the CDR3, taken from reference TRBV7-3 and TRBJ2-3): GAGVSQTPSNKVTEKGKYVELRCDPISGHTALYWYRQSLGQGPEFLIYFQGTGAADDSGLPNDRFFAVRPEGSVSTLKIQRTERGDSAVYLCASSSHADTQYFGPGTRLTVL.